Following are 29 T cell receptor beta chains from one sample sequenced in a study of cytomegalovirus exposure and HLA in healthy donors. Primers included in the PCR were 60 Vbeta and 13 Jbeta primers. Assay used: immunoSEQ multiplex PCR; TCRdb lists only in-frame clones, some missing. The sample holds about 76,000 clones; roughly 73% are singletons and the top ten take approximately 2.7%. Sequencing input: PBMCs. All receptors derive from a male donor in good health and CMV-seropositive.

This clone has a single count. V is TRBV6-1 and J is TRBJ2-1, with TRBD2 identical over 8 bases. V was clipped by 10 bases and J by 10 bases; unmatched bases: 15. The CDR3 runs 14 residues. The germline gives CDR1 MNHNS, CDR2 SASEGT. The CDR3 here is CATRLEPGLVEQFF. CDR3 bases: TGTGCCACCAGGCTCGAACCGGGACTAGTCGAGCAGTTCTTC.

The chain employs TRBV5-8 and TRBJ2-3; 8 bases are shared with TRBD1. Germline V lookup: CDR1 SGHTS, CDR2 YDEGEE. The ends lost 4 bases at V and 1 base at J; junction bases unmatched: 8. The CDR3 sequence is 16 residues long. CDR3 in DNA: TGTGCCAGCAGCCTCCGGGACAGGTTGGGCACAGATACGCAGTATTTT. Its protein product is CASSLRDRLGTDTQYF.

The chain combines TRBV14 with TRBJ2-1; possible D gene TRBD2, 6 bases. The germline V and J ends were trimmed by 0 bases and 0 bases, with 12 bases remaining between them. CDR1 SGHDN and CDR2 FVKESK come from the germline V gene. The CDR3 runs to 17 residues. The CDR3 DNA reads TGTGCCAGCAGCCAAGATCGGCCGGGGGTCTCCTACAATGAGCAGTTCTTC. It specifies CASSQDRPGVSYNEQFF.

V and J are TRBV28 and TRBJ2-3; 10 positions agree with TRBD1. The CDR3 contains 17 residues. Trimming at V came to 5 bases and at J to 4 bases, leaving 12 bases not matched to a gene. CDR1 and CDR2 from the germline V gene are MDHEN and SYDVKM. The DNA of the CDR3 is TGTGCCAGCAGTCCCCCAGGTGGGACAGGGGTAGCAGATACGCAGTATTTT. This codes for CASSPPGGTGVADTQYF.

The chain is built from TRBV6-1 and TRBJ2-5; D may be TRBD1 (6 bases). The V end was cut by 8 bases, the J end by 5 bases, with 12 bases between. The CDR3 spans 12 residues. From germline, CDR1 is MNHNS and CDR2 SASEGT. CDR3 in amino acids: CASEQGSETQYF. In DNA form, the CDR3 reads TGTGCCAGCGAACAGGGTAGTGAGACCCAGTACTTC.

This clone was recorded only once. The chain carries TRBV19 and TRBJ1-3, with 8 nucleotides matching TRBD1. The CDR3 runs to 13 residues. The V and J ends lost 6 bases and 4 bases, in that order; junction bases with no gene match: 2. Germline CDR1 LNHDA, CDR2 SQIVND (reference sequence). CDR3 DNA: TGTGCCAGTAGACGGGACAGGGGAAACACCATATATTTT. Translation gives CASRRDRGNTIYF.

The chain combines TRBV5-1 with TRBJ1-4; TRBD1 is a possible D gene (5 bases). CDR3 length: 14 amino acids. V lost 2 bases and J lost 6, with 11 bases in between. Germline values: CDR1 SGHRS, CDR2 YFSETQ. In nucleotides, the CDR3 is TGCGCCAGCAGCTTCCAGGGAGGGTATGAAAAACTGTTTTTT. Translation: CASSFQGGYEKLFF.

The J gene is TRBJ2-1, the V gene TRBV29-1; TRBD2 matches at 10 bases. Trimming removed 4 bases from V and 9 bases from J; junction bases left unmatched: 6. CDR1 is SQVTM and CDR2 is ANQGSEA in the germline V gene. The CDR3 length is 13 residues. The CDR3 DNA follows: TGCAGCGTTGGTACTAGCGGGGATAGTGAGCAGTTCTTC. This translates into CSVGTSGDSEQFF.

The rearrangement uses TRBV5-4 and TRBJ2-3, with TRBD2 matching 11 bases. The V gene end was trimmed by 4 bases and the J gene end by 6 bases; junction bases not matched to a gene: 4. CDR3 length equals 14 residues. The germline V gene encodes CDR1 SGHNT and CDR2 YYREEE (reference sequence). DNA for the CDR3: TGTGCCAGCAGCGGGGGACTAGCGGTGGATACGCAGTATTTT. It yields the protein CASSGGLAVDTQYF.

The rearrangement uses TRBV9 and TRBJ1-4; unclear D gene. From germline, CDR1 is SGDLS and CDR2 YYNGEE. This CDR3 contains 12 residues. V dropped 3 bases and J dropped 13 bases, with 13 bases sitting between them. CDR3 region: CASSGVEDLLFF. The DNA of the CDR3 is TGTGCCAGCAGCGGGGTTGAGGATCTACTGTTTTTT.

V gene TRBV27 combines with J gene TRBJ2-3, with 9 bases identical to TRBD2. With V trimmed by 10 bases and J by 4 bases, 9 bases remained unmatched. From germline, CDR1 is MNHEY and CDR2 SMNVEV (reference sequence). This CDR3 has 14 amino acids. CDR3 DNA: TGTGCCATCAGAGGCGGGAGGGTACCAGATACGCAGTATTTT. Its translation is CAIRGGRVPDTQYF.

This chain links TRBV5-4 with TRBJ2-2; possibly TRBD2 for D (6 bases). Germline assignment: CDR1 SGHNT and CDR2 YYREEE (reference sequence). The CDR3 consists of 14 residues. V was clipped by 1 base and J by 5 bases, with 9 bases between them. The CDR3 DNA reads as TGTGCCAGCAGCTTGAGGGGAGGAACCGGGGAGCTGTTTTTT. Protein: CASSLRGGTGELFF.

The CDR3 here is CASSLRGNEKLFF. CDR3 sequence (DNA): TGTGCCAGCAGCTTACGGGGGAATGAAAAACTGTTTTTT. This chain connects TRBV11-2 to TRBJ1-4, with D possibly matching TRBD1 (5 bases). This CDR3 comprises 13 residues. Deletions cut 2 bases from V and 5 bases from J, with 6 bases between. CDR1 is SGHAT and CDR2 is FQNNGV in the germline V gene.

V and J are TRBV4-1 and TRBJ1-1; no firm D call. Germline CDR1 MGHRA, CDR2 YSYEKL. Between the trimmed V and J ends, which lost 1 base and 1 base, there was a span of 10 bases. The CDR3 has 15 amino acids. CDR3 nucleotides: TGCGCCAGCAGCCAAGGGTCAGGTGGGAACACTGAAGCTTTCTTT. This codes for CASSQGSGGNTEAFF.

CDR3: CASSTGRSGSGNTIYF. CDR3 bases: TGTGCCAGTAGTACCGGAAGGAGCGGCTCTGGAAACACCATATATTTT. The chain joins TRBV19 to TRBJ1-3, with D unclear. The germline CDR1 and CDR2 sequences are LNHDA and SQIVND (reference sequence). Trimming took 4 bases from V and 0 from J, leaving 13 bases between them. This CDR3 contains 16 residues.

This chain joins TRBV6-5 and TRBJ2-5, with TRBD2 as a possible D gene (5 bases). V was trimmed by 0 bases and J by 2 bases, leaving 10 bases between them. Germline values: CDR1 MNHEY, CDR2 SVGAGI. This CDR3 comprises 15 residues. CDR3 in amino acids: CASSYSGGGQETQYF. In DNA form, the CDR3 reads TGTGCCAGCAGTTACTCCGGAGGAGGTCAAGAGACCCAGTACTTC.

J is TRBJ2-1 and V is TRBV29-1; tentative D call: TRBD1 (6 bases). There are 13 residues in the CDR3. The V end lost 5 bases, the J end lost 4 bases, and 12 bases lay between the germline ends. From germline, CDR1 is SQVTM and CDR2 ANQGSEA. CDR3 DNA sequence: TGCAGCGTTTCGGGACAAGTTTACAATGAGCAGTTCTTC. Translating it yields CSVSGQVYNEQFF.

V gene TRBV6-5 combines with J gene TRBJ2-7; 13 bases are shared with TRBD2. Trimming cost V 6 bases and J 11 bases; bases outside gene matches: 10. Germline CDR1 is MNHEY and CDR2 is SVGAGI. CDR3 length: 14 amino acids. The CDR3 spells CASREGLAGFTEYF. CDR3 coding DNA: TGTGCCAGCAGGGAGGGACTAGCGGGGTTCACAGAGTACTTC.

The genes are TRBV7-8 and TRBJ2-7, with a tentative D call TRBD1 (8 bases). Trimming pared 5 bases from V and 3 bases from J, leaving 32 bases between. This CDR3 spans 20 amino acids. The germline V gene encodes CDR1 SGHVS and CDR2 FQNEAQ. The CDR3: CASSVQLPGQERGGLYEQYF. The CDR3 coding sequence is TGTGCCAGCAGCGTTCAATTACCGGGACAGGAAAGGGGGGGCCTCTACGAGCAGTACTTC.

For the CDR3, the DNA is TGCGCCAGCAGCTACAGACAGGGAAACTACGAGCAGTACTTC. Translation: CASSYRQGNYEQYF. This chain uses TRBV5-1 with TRBJ2-7; 7 nucleotides line up with TRBD1. Germline assignment: CDR1 SGHRS and CDR2 YFSETQ. V lost 3 bases and J lost 3; bases outside the gene matches: 6. The length of the CDR3 is 14 residues.

Concerning this clone itself: A read error may account for a junction end that differs from germline. The CDR3 bases are TGCAGCGTTGCCCTGAGCTACCAAGAGGCCCAGTACTTC. Residues: CSVALSYQEAQYF. This chain uses TRBV29-1 with TRBJ2-5, with D unresolved. Per the germline V gene, CDR1 is SQVTM and CDR2 is ANQGSEA. This CDR3 contains 13 residues. The whole variable domain, filled in from reference TRBV29-1 and TRBJ2-5, reads SAVISQKPSRDICQRGTSLTIQCQVDSQVTMMFWYRQQPGQSLTLIATANQGSEATYESGFVIDKFPISRPNLTFSTLTVSNMSPEDSSIYLCSVALSYQEAQYFGPGTRLLVL.

This chain joins TRBV6-5 and TRBJ1-5, with D perhaps TRBD1 (5 bases). This CDR3 spans 14 amino acids. Between the trimmed V and J ends, which lost 5 bases and 6 bases, there was a span of 14 bases. Per germline, CDR1 MNHEY and CDR2 SVGAGI. The CDR3 coding sequence is TGTGCCAGCAGTAGGCGGGGGGGAAGTCAGCCCCAGCATTTT. Residues: CASSRRGGSQPQHF.

The V call is TRBV4-1, the J call TRBJ2-1; TRBD1 agrees at 7 bases. Germline CDR1 and CDR2: MGHRA and YSYEKL. V trimming: 2 bases; J trimming: 5 bases; junction bases outside the gene matches: 3. The CDR3 is made up of 14 amino acids. CDR3 amino acids: CASSQLGTDNEQFF. CDR3 bases: TGCGCCAGCAGCCAATTGGGGACAGACAATGAGCAGTTCTTC.

This clone occurred a few times. The chain combines TRBV7-9 with TRBJ2-7; possible D gene TRBD2, 6 bases. CDR3 length: 13 residues. V was shortened by 5 bases and J by 3 bases, with 11 bases between the two germline ends. Germline V gives CDR1 SEHNR, CDR2 FQNEAQ (reference sequence). This chain's CDR3 is CASSGPGLYEQYF. The CDR3 nucleotides read TGTGCCAGCAGCGGGCCGGGACTCTACGAGCAGTACTTC.

This clone has only one observation. This CDR3 reads CASGWRNEQFF. CDR3 nucleotide sequence: TGTGCCAGCGGGTGGCGGAATGAGCAGTTCTTC. The chain carries TRBV2 and TRBJ2-1, with no clear D. This CDR3 has 11 residues. V was cut by 8 bases and J by 7 bases, with 9 bases left in between. Per germline, CDR1 SNHLY and CDR2 FYNNEI.

This clone occurred once. J is TRBJ2-5 and V is TRBV5-8, with D possibly being TRBD2 (6 bases). The V end was cut by 0 bases, the J end by 5 bases, with 11 bases between. This CDR3 has 14 residues. CDR1 and CDR2 (germline): SGHTS, YDEGEE. CDR3 residues: CASSLAAGRETQYF. For the CDR3, the DNA is TGTGCCAGCAGCTTGGCCGCAGGGAGGGAGACCCAGTACTTC.

This sequence joins TRBV7-9 and TRBJ2-3, with 11 bases aligning to TRBD2. V lost 4 bases, J lost 1 base, and 4 bases stayed unmatched. This CDR3 is built from 16 residues. The germline V gene encodes CDR1 SEHNR and CDR2 FQNEAQ (reference sequence). CDR3 sequence reads: CASSSLTSGGTDTQYF. The CDR3 nucleotides read TGTGCCAGCAGCTCCCTGACTAGCGGGGGCACAGATACGCAGTATTTT. Using reference TRBV7-9 and TRBJ2-3 for the parts outside the CDR3, the full variable domain is DTGVSQNPRHKITKRGQNVTFRCDPISEHNRLYWYRQTLGQGPEFLTYFQNEAQLEKSRLLSDRFSAERPKGSFSTLEIQRTEQGDSAMYLCASSSLTSGGTDTQYFGPGTRLTVL.

The V call is TRBV29-1, the J call TRBJ2-1, with 11 bases fitting TRBD1. Germline CDR1 is SQVTM and CDR2 is ANQGSEA. This CDR3 spans 14 amino acids. The CDR3 DNA follows: TGCAGTGGACAGGGGGCGCGGGGGTTGGGTGAGCAGTTCTTC. Translation gives CSGQGARGLGEQFF.

V gene TRBV5-1 combines with J gene TRBJ2-1, with TRBD2 identical over 14 bases. Trimming removed 3 bases from V and 6 bases from J; junction bases left unmatched: 5. The CDR3 contains 16 residues. Germline CDR1 SGHRS, CDR2 YFSETQ. The CDR3: CASSYLGTSGSNEQFF. The CDR3 nucleotides read TGCGCCAGCAGCTACTTGGGGACTAGCGGGAGCAATGAGCAGTTCTTC.